This T cell receptor (beta chain) was documented in a study of lymphopenia after photon versus proton radiotherapy. Some clones are missing from TCRdb's copy, which holds only in-frame ones; the method was immunoSEQ multiplex PCR. The repertoire has 37,000 or so clones, about 83% of them found once; the top ten carry approximately 2.9%. Study observations and caveats: Relative stability marked proton patients; photon patients lost diversity and naive cells. Better survival with proton therapy was suggested as possible, not demonstrated.

Germline V gene lookup returns CDR1 KGHSH and CDR2 LQKENI. V lost 4 bases, J lost 3 bases, and 9 bases lay in between. CDR3 length equals 13 residues. As for this clone: Its specificity is unknown.

V and J are TRBV18 and TRBJ1-1, with D unresolved. Sequencing was performed on peripheral blood, taken from a patient treated with photon-based radiotherapy. The TCR comes from a man aged 45-60 years with gastric cancer. The CDR3 loop reads CASSQDGYTEAFF. The CDR3 DNA is TGTGCCAGCTCACAGGACGGATACACTGAAGCTTTCTTT.